The 27 T cell receptor beta chains reported below all come from one sample, sequenced in a study of blood T cell repertoires in COVID-19. Clones were read by immunoSEQ multiplex PCR, and TCRdb kept only the in-frame ones, dropping some. This sample has 200,000 to 250,000 clones; approximately 90% occur once, and the top ten carry approximately 3.4%. Sequencing was carried out using PBMCs or T cells enriched from blood (not recorded which). The receptors shown here come from a woman aged 18 to 35 in a cohort exposed to, infected with or recovered from COVID-19 (not recorded which).

The chain recombines TRBV9 with TRBJ1-1; the D is unclear. Germline V lookup: CDR1 SGDLS, CDR2 YYNGEE. The V gene lost 3 bases and the J gene lost 1 base, with 10 bases spanning the gap. The CDR3 runs 14 residues. The CDR3 DNA follows: TGTGCCAGCAGCGAGCGACCGAGGAACACTGAAGCTTTCTTT. This translates into CASSERPRNTEAFF.

The genes are TRBV3-1 (or the pseudogene TRBV3-2) and TRBJ2-1, with TRBD2 identical over 8 bases. In germline, CDR1 is LGHDT, CDR2 YNNKEL (reference sequence). This CDR3 spans 15 amino acids. V lost 2 bases, J lost 4 bases, and 4 bases stayed unmatched. The CDR3 region is CASSQPGGGYNEQFF. The DNA for the CDR3 is TGTGCCAGCAGCCAACCCGGGGGGGGATACAATGAGCAGTTCTTC.

This chain joins TRBV28 and TRBJ1-2; TRBD1 matches at 9 bases. The CDR3 length is 13 residues. With 7 bases clipped from V and 8 bases from J, the junction kept 8 bases outside the gene matches. Germline V lookup: CDR1 MDHEN, CDR2 SYDVKM. The CDR3 sequence: CASNTQGARGYTF. The CDR3 DNA is TGTGCCAGCAATACACAGGGGGCGCGAGGCTACACCTTC.

This clone was counted once. The J gene is TRBJ1-2, the V gene TRBV6-5; the D gene is possibly TRBD1 (6 bases). The germline CDR1 and CDR2 sequences are MNHEY and SVGAGI. With 7 bases removed from V and 3 bases from J, the gap between germline ends came to 15 bases. The CDR3 sequence is 14 residues long. CDR3 bases: TGTGCCAGCACGAAAAACAGGGAACACTATGGCTACACCTTC. Residues: CASTKNREHYGYTF.

The chain uses TRBV6-6 and TRBJ1-1, with a tentative D call TRBD1 (5 bases). V lost 2 bases and J 3 bases, leaving 13 bases between the germline ends. Per germline, CDR1 MNHNY and CDR2 SVGAGI (reference sequence). The CDR3 loop spans 15 amino acids. The CDR3: CASSYPAGRDTEAFF. The CDR3 DNA reads as TGTGCCAGCAGTTACCCGGCAGGGAGGGACACTGAAGCTTTCTTT.

This chain joins TRBV10-3 and TRBJ1-6; TRBD1 matches 9 bases. The CDR3 is 17 residues long. The V and J ends lost 7 bases and 7 bases, in that order; junction bases with no gene match: 14. In germline, CDR1 is ENHRY, CDR2 SYGVKD. The CDR3 nucleotides read TGTGCCATCACCAGAGAACCGACAGGGACAGGGAATTCACCCCTCCACTTT. The encoded protein is CAITREPTGTGNSPLHF.

This sequence joins TRBV29-1 and TRBJ2-2, with 7 positions matching TRBD2. V trimming: 7 bases; J trimming: 2 bases; junction bases outside the gene matches: 4. The CDR3 has 13 amino acids. CDR1 and CDR2 from the germline V gene are SQVTM and ANQGSEA. CDR3 sequence: CSGGTKNTGELFF. Written as DNA, the CDR3 is TGCAGCGGTGGGACTAAAAACACCGGGGAGCTGTTTTTT.

This sequence joins TRBV9 and TRBJ2-1; TRBD2 aligns across 9 bases. V lost 0 bases and J lost 4; bases outside the gene matches: 11. This CDR3 region has 18 residues. Germline-derived CDR1 and CDR2 are SGDLS and YYNGEE. The CDR3 DNA sequence: TGTGCCAGCAGCGTAGAACTAGGAGGCGGGGGGGTGTACAATGAGCAGTTCTTC. Its translation is CASSVELGGGGVYNEQFF.

The chain uses TRBV7-9 and TRBJ1-5, with a tentative D call TRBD1 (5 bases). Trimming cost V 2 bases and J 7 bases, with 9 bases left between them. The CDR3 sequence is 13 residues long. The germline V gene has CDR1 SEHNR and CDR2 FQNEAQ (reference sequence). CDR3 sequence reads: CASSLWGDQPQHF. DNA of the CDR3: TGTGCCAGCAGCTTATGGGGGGACCAGCCCCAGCATTTT.

The chain is built from TRBV6-1 and TRBJ2-5, with a possible D match to TRBD1 (5 bases). From germline, CDR1 is MNHNS and CDR2 SASEGT. The CDR3 sequence is 16 residues long. Trimming cost V 2 bases and J 4 bases, with 17 bases left between them. The CDR3 protein is CASSEWKQASRETQYF. CDR3 in DNA: TGTGCCAGCAGTGAATGGAAACAGGCCTCTAGAGAGACCCAGTACTTC.

The rearrangement uses TRBV9 and TRBJ1-3; tentative D call: TRBD1 (5 bases). Germline CDR1 and CDR2: SGDLS and YYNGEE. This CDR3 is built from 15 residues. Trimming took off 0 bases at V and 0 bases at J, with 7 bases between the two ends. This CDR3 reads CASSVEQVSGNTIYF. CDR3 nucleotide sequence: TGTGCCAGCAGCGTAGAACAGGTCTCTGGAAACACCATATATTTT. The full variable domain, completed using reference TRBV9 and TRBJ1-3, is DSGVTQTPKHLITATGQRVTLRCSPRSGDLSVYWYQQSLDQGLQFLIQYYNGEERAKGNILERFSAQQFPDLHSELNLSSLELGDSALYFCASSVEQVSGNTIYFGEGSWLTVV.

The chain joins TRBV2 to TRBJ2-7; the D gene is possibly TRBD2 (5 bases). CDR1 SNHLY and CDR2 FYNNEI come from the germline V gene. The CDR3 totals 11 residues. The V end lost 7 bases, the J end lost 2 bases, and 6 bases lay between the germline ends. Here the CDR3 reads CASNGAYEQYF. Written as DNA, the CDR3 is TGTGCCAGCAACGGGGCCTACGAGCAGTACTTC. The complete variable domain, with remaining parts taken from reference TRBV2 and TRBJ2-7, reads EPEVTQTPSHQVTQMGQEVILRCVPISNHLYFYWYRQILGQKVEFLVSFYNNEISEKSEIFDDQFSVERPDGSNFTLKIRSTKLEDSAMYFCASNGAYEQYFGPGTRLTVT.

The chain couples TRBV5-1 to TRBJ2-7; 11 bases are a match to TRBD2. Germline trimming cut 4 bases from V and 4 bases from J; bases unmatched to any gene: 10. There are 16 residues in the CDR3. Looked up from germline, CDR1 is SGHRS and CDR2 is YFSETQ. CDR3 coding DNA: TGCGCCAGCAGCCCCGGAGGGCTAGCGGGAGGTTACGAGCAGTACTTC. Translating gives CASSPGGLAGGYEQYF.

The V gene is TRBV6-5, the J gene TRBJ1-4, with D perhaps matching TRBD1 (5 bases). The CDR3 loop spans 15 amino acids. Germline CDR1 is MNHEY and CDR2 is SVGAGI. The V end lost 5 bases, the J end lost 3 bases, and 13 bases lay between the germline ends. This CDR3 is CASSTLGAANEKLFF. CDR3 sequence (DNA): TGTGCCAGCAGTACCCTAGGGGCAGCTAATGAAAAACTGTTTTTT.

This clone has a single count. The chain carries TRBV2 and TRBJ2-5, with 9 positions matching TRBD2. Germline CDR1 SNHLY, CDR2 FYNNEI. The length of the CDR3 is 14 residues. The junction had 5 bases not matched to a gene; V was cut back by 5 bases and J by 4 bases. The CDR3, as DNA: TGTGCCAGCAGTCAATCGACTAGCGGAGAGACCCAGTACTTC. This translates into CASSQSTSGETQYF.

This rearrangement joins TRBV5-8 to TRBJ2-3; 9 bases fit TRBD1. CDR3 length: 19 amino acids. V lost 4 bases and J lost 0; bases outside the gene matches: 15. Germline CDR1 reads SGHTS; CDR2 reads YDEGEE. The CDR3 here is CASSTDRGPPKHSTDTQYF. The CDR3, as DNA: TGTGCCAGCAGCACGGACAGGGGCCCTCCGAAACACAGCACAGATACGCAGTATTTT.

This chain uses TRBV18 with TRBJ2-5; 10 nucleotides line up with TRBD2. The CDR3 contains 15 residues. Germline CDR1 is KGHSH and CDR2 is LQKENI. Trimming took 4 bases from V and 4 from J; bases not matched to a gene: 6. This chain's CDR3 is CASSRRTSGGETQYF. The CDR3 nucleotides are TGTGCCAGCTCACGTCGGACTAGCGGAGGAGAGACCCAGTACTTC.

This chain links TRBV29-1 with TRBJ2-3, with D possibly TRBD2 on 6 matching bases. The germline V and J ends were trimmed by 7 bases and 4 bases, with 18 bases remaining between them. CDR3 size: 14 residues. The germline V gene encodes CDR1 SQVTM and CDR2 ANQGSEA. The CDR3, as DNA: TGCAGCGGTACGGTAGATGGGGGGTCAGATACGCAGTATTTT. Protein sequence: CSGTVDGGSDTQYF.

This rearrangement joins TRBV2 to TRBJ2-1; 12 bases match TRBD2. CDR3 length equals 18 residues. Germline V gene sequence: CDR1 SNHLY, CDR2 FYNNEI. V was clipped by 3 bases and J by 4 bases; unmatched bases: 10. As DNA, the CDR3 is TGTGCCAGCAGTGAGCAAGCGACAGGACTAGCGGGGTACAATGAGCAGTTCTTC. It is translated as CASSEQATGLAGYNEQFF.

This CDR3 reads CASSALLAGGPGDEQFF. CDR3 bases: TGTGCCAGCAGCGCACTACTAGCGGGAGGGCCTGGGGATGAGCAGTTCTTC. V usage is TRBV11-3 and J usage is TRBJ2-1; the match to TRBD2 covers 13 bases. The CDR3 extends over 17 amino acids. Germline CDR1 SGHNT, CDR2 YENEEA. Germline trimming cut 5 bases from V and 8 bases from J; bases unmatched to any gene: 12.

This chain joins TRBV11-2 and TRBJ2-3; 10 bases map to TRBD1. Trimming at V came to 5 bases and at J to 5 bases, leaving 10 bases not matched to a gene. The CDR3 has 16 amino acids. Germline-derived CDR1 and CDR2 are SGHAT and FQNNGV. The CDR3, as DNA: TGTGCCAGCAGCCCCCCAGGGACAGGGGTCGTAGATACGCAGTATTTT. Translation: CASSPPGTGVVDTQYF.

This clone came up once. The chain is built from TRBV13 and TRBJ1-1; 8 bases fit TRBD1. Trimming removed 5 bases from V and 1 base from J; junction bases left unmatched: 3. Per the germline V gene, CDR1 is PRHDT and CDR2 is FYEKMQ (reference sequence). The CDR3 spans 14 residues. For the CDR3, the DNA is TGTGCCAGCAGCCAGGGGGCAGGGAACACTGAAGCTTTCTTT. Amino acids: CASSQGAGNTEAFF.

This clone was counted only a few times. The chain combines TRBV6-4 with TRBJ1-3; TRBD1 might be the D (5 bases). Germline V gene data show CDR1 as MRHNA and CDR2 as SNTAGT. The CDR3 extends over 16 amino acids. V was trimmed by 0 bases and J by 4 bases, leaving 13 bases between them. CDR3 region: CASSDSGQLLGNTIYF. As DNA, the CDR3 is TGTGCCAGCAGTGACTCGGGGCAGCTATTAGGAAACACCATATATTTT.

This chain joins TRBV7-9 and TRBJ1-4, with 8 bases lining up with TRBD1. With 2 bases clipped from V and 1 base from J, the junction kept 6 bases outside the gene matches. The CDR3 is 17 amino acids. Germline loops: CDR1 SEHNR, CDR2 FQNEAQ (reference sequence). CDR3 sequence (DNA): TGTGCCAGCAGCTTAACAGGGGGTCTGGGAACTAATGAAAAACTGTTTTTT. This translates into CASSLTGGLGTNEKLFF.

This clone showed up just once. The rearrangement links TRBV6-6 to TRBJ2-7; TRBD1 agrees at 8 bases. Germline-derived CDR1 and CDR2 are MNHNY and SVGAGI (reference sequence). This CDR3 is 15 amino acids long. Trimming at V came to 3 bases and at J to 2 bases, leaving 6 bases not matched to a gene. The CDR3 nucleotides read TGTGCCAGCAGTTATTGGCAGGACAGGGCCTACGAGCAGTACTTC. This gives the protein CASSYWQDRAYEQYF.

The J gene is TRBJ1-1, the V gene TRBV27, with a weak D call TRBD1 (5 bases). The CDR3 has 14 residues. The V and J ends lost 3 bases and 4 bases respectively, with 12 bases between them. CDR1 and CDR2 (germline): MNHEY, SMNVEV (reference sequence). CDR3 sequence: CASSFGGVGTEAFF. Written as DNA, the CDR3 is TGTGCCAGCAGTTTTGGAGGGGTCGGCACTGAAGCTTTCTTT.

The chain links TRBV3-1 (or the pseudogene TRBV3-2) to TRBJ1-2; D uncertain. The CDR3 is 14 residues long. Trimming shortened V by 0 bases and J by 4 bases, and 9 bases separated the two germline ends. CDR1 is LGHDT and CDR2 is YNNKEL in the germline V gene (reference sequence). CDR3 protein: CASSQDEASYGYTF. The CDR3 nucleotides read TGTGCCAGCAGCCAAGATGAAGCAAGCTATGGCTACACCTTC.